The 19 T cell receptor beta chains in this list originate from one sample, sequenced in a study of shared clonotypes between healthy human individuals. The protocol was immunoSEQ multiplex PCR, while the TCRdb copy is restricted to in-frame clones and leaves out a portion. This table holds roughly 1 million clones, roughly 70% found once. Input material: memory CD4+ T cells sorted from blood. Sample subset: CD45RA-negative fraction. Receptor source: a man aged 18 to 35 in good health.

The CDR3 loop reads CASSRRTGRFSTDTQYF. CDR3 in DNA: TGTGCCAGCAGCAGACGAACAGGGCGCTTCAGCACAGATACGCAGTATTTT. The chain carries TRBV5-6 and TRBJ2-3, with D perhaps matching TRBD1 (6 bases). Trimming took off 4 bases at V and 0 bases at J, with 18 bases between the two ends. The germline V gene has CDR1 SGHDT and CDR2 YYEEEE. This CDR3 has 17 residues.

The chain has TRBV9 and TRBJ2-5; D perhaps matches TRBD1 (6 bases). Germline-derived CDR1 and CDR2 are SGDLS and YYNGEE. This CDR3 comprises 14 residues. Trimming removed 2 bases at V and 4 bases at J, with 12 bases between. The CDR3 DNA is TGTGCCAGCAGCGTCACAGGGTATGGAGAGACCCAGTACTTC. It is translated as CASSVTGYGETQYF. Full variable domain (missing parts from reference TRBV9 and TRBJ2-5): DSGVTQTPKHLITATGQRVTLRCSPRSGDLSVYWYQQSLDQGLQFLIQYYNGEERAKGNILERFSAQQFPDLHSELNLSSLELGDSALYFCASSVTGYGETQYFGPGTRLLVL.

The chain is built from TRBV15 and TRBJ2-1, with D possibly being TRBD1 or TRBD2 (6 bases each). This CDR3 comprises 12 residues. The V end was cut by 0 bases, the J end by 14 bases, with 11 bases between. Germline V CDR1 and CDR2: LNHNV, YYDKDF (reference sequence). CDR3 residues: CATSRDLRGEFF. The CDR3 nucleotides read TGTGCCACCAGCAGAGATTTAAGGGGGGAGTTCTTC.

The V gene is TRBV7-3, the J gene TRBJ1-1; D is possibly TRBD1 (5 bases). The CDR3 is made up of 14 amino acids. The V gene lost 2 bases and the J gene lost 2 bases, with 9 bases spanning the gap. Germline values: CDR1 SGHTA, CDR2 FQGTGA. The CDR3 DNA follows: TGTGCCAGCAGCTTAGCAGGGATTAACACTGAAGCTTTCTTT. It specifies CASSLAGINTEAFF.

This clone was observed at least ten times. This chain uses TRBV19 with TRBJ2-2, with unresolved D. This CDR3 contains 15 residues. Looked up from germline, CDR1 is LNHDA and CDR2 is SQIVND (reference sequence). The V gene lost 5 bases and the J gene lost 2 bases, with 12 bases spanning the gap. CDR3 nucleotides: TGTGCCAGTAGTCCCACCGGGCGAAACACCGGGGAGCTGTTTTTT. Translating gives CASSPTGRNTGELFF.

V is TRBV15 and J is TRBJ1-2, with D maybe TRBD1 (5 bases). This CDR3 is built from 14 residues. The V and J ends lost 1 base and 6 bases respectively, with 12 bases between them. Germline-derived CDR1 and CDR2 are LNHNV and YYDKDF (reference sequence). The CDR3 is CATSRGGTSDGYTF. The CDR3 DNA follows: TGTGCCACCAGCAGAGGCGGGACTTCAGATGGCTACACCTTC.

This clone was seen at least ten times. CDR3 nucleotide sequence: TGTGCCAGCAGTCTCCTAGCGGGAGTAAACGAGCAGTACTTC. Translated, it gives CASSLLAGVNEQYF. This chain connects TRBV6-5 to TRBJ2-7, with 10 bases aligning to TRBD2. Germline lookup yields CDR1 MNHEY and CDR2 SVGAGI. This CDR3 has 14 residues. V dropped 5 bases and J dropped 5; count of bases not matched to a gene: 6.

This clone was seen a single time. V and J are TRBV6-1 and TRBJ2-7; 7 bases are a match to TRBD1. CDR3 size: 16 residues. Trimming at V came to 3 bases and at J to 3 bases, leaving 11 bases not matched to a gene. Germline loops: CDR1 MNHNS, CDR2 SASEGT. CDR3 sequence reads: CASSDLRPTGLYEQYF. Written as DNA, the CDR3 is TGTGCCAGCAGTGATCTACGACCGACAGGGCTCTACGAGCAGTACTTC.

This sequence joins TRBV10-3 and TRBJ2-7; TRBD2 aligns across 9 bases. J lost 11 bases, V lost 4 bases, and 18 bases had no gene match. This CDR3 contains 16 residues. Germline lookup yields CDR1 ENHRY and CDR2 SYGVKD. The CDR3 loop is CAISAPFAGGLRPKYF. The CDR3 DNA follows: TGTGCCATCAGTGCACCGTTTGCGGGGGGGCTTCGGCCGAAGTACTTC.

This rearrangement joins TRBV5-5 to TRBJ1-4, with TRBD1 as a possible D gene (6 bases). The CDR3 consists of 14 residues. The V gene's germline CDR1 is SGHKS and CDR2 YYEKEE (reference sequence). V dropped 5 bases and J dropped 7 bases, with 15 bases sitting between them. CDR3 sequence: CASRRTGQIEKLFF. CDR3 nucleotides: TGTGCCAGCAGGAGAACAGGACAGATTGAAAAACTGTTTTTT.

The chain couples TRBV5-1 to TRBJ2-7; 11 positions agree with TRBD2. The trim removed 1 base at V and 6 bases at J, leaving 6 bases unmatched. In germline, CDR1 is SGHRS, CDR2 YFSETQ. The CDR3 covers 15 residues. The DNA of the CDR3 is TGCGCCAGCAGCTTGACTAGCGGGAGCTATGGCGAGCAGTACTTC. Its protein product is CASSLTSGSYGEQYF.

The chain employs TRBV6-5 and TRBJ2-2; perhaps TRBD2 as D (6 bases). Per the germline V gene, CDR1 is MNHEY and CDR2 is SVGAGI. The CDR3 covers 15 residues. V was cut by 6 bases and J by 5 bases, with 16 bases left in between. The CDR3 protein is CASSESGLVTGELFF. The CDR3 nucleotides read TGTGCCAGCAGCGAGTCGGGACTTGTGACCGGGGAGCTGTTTTTT.

Of note for this clone: The same CDR3 can be traced to other DNA sequences in this sample. The CDR3 DNA reads as TGTGCCAGCTCACCAGGGGCCCCTTACAATGAGCAGTTCTTC. Translation gives CASSPGAPYNEQFF. The rearrangement links TRBV18 to TRBJ2-1; possibly TRBD1 for D (5 bases). The V gene's germline CDR1 is KGHSH and CDR2 LQKENI. The CDR3 runs to 14 residues. V gave up 2 bases and J gave up 4 bases, with 9 bases separating them.

J is TRBJ2-3 and V is TRBV21-1; the DNA was not compared with TRBD1, the D call given in the table. TRBV21-1 is termed a pseudogene. CDR3 length equals 13 residues. Written as DNA, the CDR3 is TGTGCCAGCAGCAAAGCTACAGGGGATACGCAGTATTTT. It specifies CASSKATGDTQYF.

The chain uses TRBV9 and TRBJ2-3; TRBD2 agrees at 7 bases. The V gene end was trimmed by 4 bases and the J gene end by 3 bases; junction bases not matched to a gene: 17. The CDR3 extends over 18 amino acids. CDR1 and CDR2 from the germline V gene are SGDLS and YYNGEE. CDR3 DNA sequence: TGTGCCAGCAGCCCTCAAATCCGATATTGGCGGGAGACAGATACGCAGTATTTT. It specifies CASSPQIRYWRETDTQYF.

The chain is built from TRBV6-1 and TRBJ1-4; D possibly corresponds to TRBD1 (5 bases). Trimming removed 3 bases at V and 7 bases at J, with 15 bases between. The CDR3 has 15 residues. From germline, CDR1 is MNHNS and CDR2 SASEGT. CDR3 in DNA: TGTGCCAGCAGTGATCAGGACAATGTATTTGAAAAACTGTTTTTT. It codes for CASSDQDNVFEKLFF.

This clone has a handful of counts. The chain has TRBV4-2 and TRBJ2-7; TRBD1 matches 7 bases. The V gene end was trimmed by 1 base and the J gene end by 5 bases; junction bases not matched to a gene: 5. The CDR3 covers 14 residues. Germline V gene lookup returns CDR1 LGHNA and CDR2 YNFKEQ. The CDR3 bases are TGTGCCAGCAGCCAAGGGACAGGCCCCAACGAGCAGTACTTC. It is translated as CASSQGTGPNEQYF.

The chain carries TRBV12-5 and TRBJ2-5; D is tentatively TRBD1 or TRBD2 (6 bases each). The CDR3 runs 13 residues. The germline V and J ends were trimmed by 7 bases and 4 bases, with 13 bases remaining between them. Germline CDR1 LGHNT, CDR2 FRNRAP. The CDR3, as DNA: TGTGCTAGTGTCAGAGGGGGACTAGAGACCCAGTACTTC. It codes for CASVRGGLETQYF.

The rearrangement joins TRBV7-2 to TRBJ1-6, with D perhaps TRBD1 (6 bases). The CDR3 extends over 15 amino acids. Trimming removed 5 bases from V and 7 bases from J, with 15 bases in between. Per germline, CDR1 SGHTA and CDR2 FQGNSA. CDR3 sequence: CASSGGQQGNSPLHF. The DNA for the CDR3 is TGTGCCAGCAGCGGCGGACAGCAGGGGAATTCACCCCTCCACTTT.